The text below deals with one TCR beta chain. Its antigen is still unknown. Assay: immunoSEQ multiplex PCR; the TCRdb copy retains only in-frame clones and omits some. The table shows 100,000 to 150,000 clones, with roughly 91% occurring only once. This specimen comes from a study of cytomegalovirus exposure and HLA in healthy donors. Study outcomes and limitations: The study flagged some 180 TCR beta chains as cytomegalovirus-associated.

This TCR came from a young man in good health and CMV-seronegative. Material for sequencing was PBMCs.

In DNA, the CDR3 is TGTGCCAGCAGTTTTTCCTCAGATTCACCCCTCCACTTT. It codes for CASSFSSDSPLHF. The J gene is TRBJ1-6, the V gene TRBV27; the D is unclear. Deletions cut 3 bases from V and 8 bases from J, with 8 bases between. CDR3 length: 13 amino acids. The germline V gene encodes CDR1 MNHEY and CDR2 SMNVEV (reference sequence).